This T cell receptor beta chain was captured in a study of blood T cell repertoires in COVID-19. Across the whole study: Acute-phase and convalescent COVID-19 samples originated in the United States, Italy and Spain. T cells, B-cell-depleted T cells, or PBMCs provided the cDNA or gDNA that served as material.

Losses at the gene ends were 3 bases for V and 0 bases for J; bases not matched to a gene: 8. Germline CDR1 LNHDA, CDR2 SQIVND (reference sequence). The CDR3 consists of 17 residues. As processed by the authors: Amplification of reference gene primers provided the estimated nucleated cell counts. Method: immunoSEQ multiplex PCR; TCRdb's copy keeps in-frame clones and lacks some. The DNA gave D and trimming, while V, J and clone size come from that table. This sample has tens of thousands of clones, with approximately 90% found just once. This clone was seen once. The sequence derives from a human donor in a cohort sampled during active COVID-19. Sequenced: peripheral blood. V and J are TRBV19 and TRBJ2-5, with 9 positions matching TRBD2. The CDR3 region is CASSIPSGTTYQETQYF. The CDR3 nucleotides are TGTGCCAGTAGTATCCCTAGCGGGACAACATACCAAGAGACCCAGTACTTC.